Described below is a single T cell receptor (beta chain) sequence and its context. Germline V lookup: CDR1 SGHTA, CDR2 FQGNSA. The ends lost 5 bases at V and 3 bases at J; junction bases unmatched: 8. The CDR3 loop spans 16 amino acids. These data are taken from a study of blood T cell repertoires in COVID-19. At the level of the study: Italy, Spain and the United States were the sources of the convalescent and acute COVID-19 samples. Sources were T cells, B-cell-depleted T cells, or PBMCs; the material itself was cDNA or gDNA.

Authors' methods: Amplification from reference gene primers served as the basis for estimated nucleated cell counts. Assay: immunoSEQ multiplex PCR; the TCRdb copy retains only in-frame clones and omits some. D and trimming were read from the DNA, whereas the V and J calls and clone size are those reported in that table. The sample has a few hundred thousand clones, around nine tenths seen once. Seattle enrolled patients during active infection and tracked them longitudinally. The sequenced material came from peripheral blood. This TCR derives from a woman aged 55-69 years with COVID-19, enrolled during active disease. The chain uses TRBV7-2 and TRBJ2-1; 9 bases fit TRBD1. CDR3 region: CASSAPGQGFYNEQFF. As DNA, the CDR3 is TGTGCCAGCAGCGCACCGGGACAGGGTTTCTACAATGAGCAGTTCTTC.